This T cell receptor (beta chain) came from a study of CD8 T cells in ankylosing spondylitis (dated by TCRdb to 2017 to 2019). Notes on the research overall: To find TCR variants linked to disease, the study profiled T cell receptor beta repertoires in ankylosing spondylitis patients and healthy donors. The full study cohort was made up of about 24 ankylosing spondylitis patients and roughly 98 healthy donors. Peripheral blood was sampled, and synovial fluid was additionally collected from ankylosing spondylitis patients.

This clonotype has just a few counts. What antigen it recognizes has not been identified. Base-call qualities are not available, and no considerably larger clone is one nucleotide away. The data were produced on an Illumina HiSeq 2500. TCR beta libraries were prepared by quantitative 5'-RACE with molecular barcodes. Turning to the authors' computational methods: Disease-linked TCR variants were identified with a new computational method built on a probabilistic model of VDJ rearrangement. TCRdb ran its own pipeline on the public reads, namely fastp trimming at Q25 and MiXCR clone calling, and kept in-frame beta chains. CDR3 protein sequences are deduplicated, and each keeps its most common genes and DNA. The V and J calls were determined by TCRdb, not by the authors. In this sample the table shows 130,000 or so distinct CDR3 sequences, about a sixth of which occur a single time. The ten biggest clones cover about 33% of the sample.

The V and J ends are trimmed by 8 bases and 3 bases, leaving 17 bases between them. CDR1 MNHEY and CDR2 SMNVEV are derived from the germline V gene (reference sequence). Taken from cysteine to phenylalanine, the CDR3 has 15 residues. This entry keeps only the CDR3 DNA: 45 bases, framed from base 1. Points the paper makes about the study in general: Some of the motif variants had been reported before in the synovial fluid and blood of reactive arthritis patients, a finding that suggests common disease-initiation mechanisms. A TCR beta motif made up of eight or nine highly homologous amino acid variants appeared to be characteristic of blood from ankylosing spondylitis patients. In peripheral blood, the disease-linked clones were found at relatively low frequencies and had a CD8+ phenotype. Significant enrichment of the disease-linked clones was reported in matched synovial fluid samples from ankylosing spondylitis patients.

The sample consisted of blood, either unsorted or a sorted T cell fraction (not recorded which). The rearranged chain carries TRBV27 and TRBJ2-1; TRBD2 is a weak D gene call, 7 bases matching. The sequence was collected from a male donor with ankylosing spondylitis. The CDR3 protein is CASSPRGGGYNEQFF. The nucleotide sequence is TGTGCCAGCTCGCCCAGAGGGGGGGGCTACAATGAGCAGTTCTTC.